This TCR beta chain appears in the sequencing data of a study of CD8+CD57+ T cells in acquired aplastic anemia. For the study at large: Read counts for CD4+ cells (from healthy donors) averaged approximately 11 million.

Genomic DNA provided the template from which TCR beta VDJ and CDR3 profiles were obtained. TCRdb re-derived calls from the reads in MiXCR, one entry per CDR3 protein. This sample has fewer than 200,000 distinct CDR3 sequences, with about 48% found just once. V was clipped by 10 bases and J by 1 base, with 19 bases between them. Germline loops: CDR1 WNHNN, CDR2 SYGVQD (reference sequence). This CDR3 contains 15 residues. The study's findings and limits: Patients and controls had in common twenty-nine CD8+ CDR3 sequences. CD8+ Simpson's diversity did not differ significantly between patients and controls.

This clonotype was seen many times. Antigen: not known. The receptor was isolated from a human donor in good health. The chain employs TRBV10-1 and TRBJ2-5, with D perhaps being TRBD1 or TRBD2 (7 bases each). The sample was sorted CD4+, CD8+, or CD8+CD57+ T cells (not recorded which) from PBMCs. CDR3 sequence reads: CATARGPGGQETQYF. The CDR3 bases are TGCGCCACGGCGAGGGGGCCGGGGGGCCAAGAGACCCAGTACTTC.